The 21 T cell receptor beta chains below come from one sample, sequenced in a study of shared clonotypes between healthy human individuals. Data came from immunoSEQ multiplex PCR; TCRdb stores just in-frame clones and leaves some out. Of about 2.1 million clones listed, under 95% are singletons. Selected positively for CCR7 and CD45RO-negative, naive CD8 cells excluded terminally differentiated effector memory CD45RA+ cells. The sequencing sample was made of naive CD8+ T cells from PBMCs. These receptors were taken from a man aged 18 to 29 in good health. Some clones in this sample may be carry-over from other donors' samples.

The rearrangement uses TRBV10-2 and TRBJ1-5; tentatively, D is TRBD1 (6 bases). V lost 8 bases, J lost 5 bases, and 22 bases lay in between. Germline V gives CDR1 WSHSY, CDR2 SAAADI. The CDR3 is made up of 16 amino acids. CDR3 region: CASGEFLGHGDQPQHF. The CDR3 DNA sequence: TGCGCCAGCGGGGAATTCTTGGGACATGGGGATCAGCCCCAGCATTTT.

The rearrangement uses TRBV19 and TRBJ1-1; possibly TRBD1 for D (6 bases). The CDR3 totals 11 residues. Per the germline V gene, CDR1 is LNHDA and CDR2 is SQIVND (reference sequence). V shed 5 bases and J shed 10 bases, with 11 bases lying between them. CDR3 protein: CASSEQGRAFF. Here the CDR3 DNA reads TGTGCCAGTAGTGAACAGGGTAGAGCTTTCTTT. The variable domain in full, with the rest retrieved from reference TRBV19 and TRBJ1-1, is DGGITQSPKYLFRKEGQNVTLSCEQNLNHDAMYWYRQDPGQGLRLIYYSQIVNDFQKGDIAEGYSVSREKKESFPLTVTSAQKNPTAFYLCASSEQGRAFFGQGTRLTVV.

This clone was seen a few times. The V gene is TRBV6-6, the J gene TRBJ1-5; a weak D match, TRBD1 (5 bases). CDR3 size: 14 residues. The V gene lost 6 bases and the J gene lost 4 bases, with 13 bases spanning the gap. Germline-derived CDR1 and CDR2 are MNHNY and SVGAGI (reference sequence). CDR3 sequence (DNA): TGTGCCAGCAGCTCGACAGAATCAAATCAGCCCCAGCATTTT. Amino acid sequence: CASSSTESNQPQHF.

V gene TRBV5-4 combines with J gene TRBJ2-1; D unclear. With 3 bases removed from V and 5 bases from J, the gap between germline ends came to 15 bases. This CDR3 has 15 amino acids. Per the germline V gene, CDR1 is SGHNT and CDR2 is YYREEE (reference sequence). The CDR3 is CASSYPRARNNEQFF. The CDR3 DNA follows: TGTGCCAGCAGCTACCCCAGAGCGCGAAACAATGAGCAGTTCTTC.

This sequence joins TRBV13 and TRBJ2-1; D possibly corresponds to TRBD2 (5 bases). CDR3 size: 15 residues. The germline V and J ends were trimmed by 0 bases and 3 bases, with 9 bases remaining between them. CDR1 and CDR2 from the germline V gene are PRHDT and FYEKMQ (reference sequence). CDR3 sequence reads: CASSLGRVLYNEQFF. The CDR3 region has the DNA TGTGCCAGCAGCTTAGGGCGGGTCCTCTACAATGAGCAGTTCTTC.

The gene calls are TRBV9 and TRBJ2-3; weak D call: TRBD2 (6 bases). The CDR3 loop spans 15 amino acids. Trimming removed 4 bases from V and 0 bases from J, with 12 bases in between. In germline, CDR1 is SGDLS, CDR2 YYNGEE. CDR3 sequence reads: CASSPWRGSTDTQYF. The CDR3 nucleotides read TGTGCCAGCAGCCCCTGGCGGGGTAGCACAGATACGCAGTATTTT.

The CDR3, as DNA: TGTGCCAGCAGCCCTTTTATTTATAGCGGAAAGAACACTGAAGCTTTCTTT. This translates into CASSPFIYSGKNTEAFF. V and J are TRBV5-6 and TRBJ1-1, with D hard to call. The V end was cut by 4 bases, the J end by 1 base, with 20 bases between. The length of the CDR3 is 17 residues. Germline lookup yields CDR1 SGHDT and CDR2 YYEEEE. The full variable domain, in which reference TRBV5-6 and TRBJ1-1 provide the parts outside the CDR3, is DAGVTQSPTHLIKTRGQQVTLRCSPKSGHDTVSWYQQALGQGPQFIFQYYEEEERQRGNFPDRFSGHQFPNYSSELNVNALLLGDSALYLCASSPFIYSGKNTEAFFGQGTRLTVV.

The CDR3, as DNA: TGTGCCAGCTGCAAAACAGGATTTAACACTGAAGCTTTCTTT. This gives the protein CASCKTGFNTEAFF. The rearrangement links TRBV6-1 to TRBJ1-1; D is perhaps TRBD1 (5 bases). The V gene lost 8 bases and the J gene lost 2 bases, with 15 bases spanning the gap. Germline V CDR1 and CDR2: MNHNS, SASEGT. CDR3 length: 14 amino acids.

The J gene is TRBJ2-3, the V gene TRBV9, with TRBD2 identical over 13 bases. CDR3 length: 15 residues. The germline CDR1 and CDR2 sequences are SGDLS and YYNGEE. After removal of 3 bases from V and 4 bases from J, the junction contained 2 bases not matched to a gene. The CDR3 nucleotides are TGTGCCAGCAGCGGACTAGCGGGAGGCCCAGATACGCAGTATTTT. It codes for CASSGLAGGPDTQYF.

This chain joins TRBV5-1 and TRBJ2-7; D perhaps matches TRBD1 (5 bases). The CDR3 is 13 amino acids. Looked up from germline, CDR1 is SGHRS and CDR2 is YFSETQ. V lost 5 bases to trimming and J lost 1 base, with 10 bases between them. The CDR3 protein is CASRPKGSYEQYF. The CDR3 nucleotides read TGCGCCAGCAGGCCTAAGGGGTCCTACGAGCAGTACTTC. Using reference TRBV5-1 and TRBJ2-7 for the parts outside the CDR3, the full variable domain is KAGVTQTPRYLIKTRGQQVTLSCSPISGHRSVSWYQQTPGQGLQFLFEYFSETQRNKGNFPGRFSGRQFSNSRSEMNVSTLELGDSALYLCASRPKGSYEQYFGPGTRLTVT.

V usage is TRBV7-9 and J usage is TRBJ2-2; the match to TRBD2 covers 7 bases. Looked up from germline, CDR1 is SEHNR and CDR2 is FQNEAQ (reference sequence). Trimming cost V 5 bases and J 2 bases; bases outside gene matches: 11. The CDR3 has 17 residues. For the CDR3, the DNA is TGTGCCAGCAGCCCCGGGGCAAGCGGGACTAACACCGGGGAGCTGTTTTTT. It is translated as CASSPGASGTNTGELFF.

This clone was recorded once. At one end, the junction sequence differs from germline, possibly due to a read error. The rearrangement links TRBV18 to TRBJ2-5, with 9 bases aligning to TRBD2. Germline CDR1 KGHSH, CDR2 LQKENI. CDR3 length: 13 residues. The CDR3 region has the DNA TGTGCCAGCTCTCTAGCGGGATGGGAGACCGGAGACTTC. Protein: CASSLAGWETGDF.

The chain employs TRBV11-2 and TRBJ2-1; the match to TRBD2 covers 12 bases. The CDR3 length is 17 residues. Losses at the gene ends were 4 bases for V and 1 base for J; bases not matched to a gene: 5. Germline V gene lookup returns CDR1 SGHAT and CDR2 FQNNGV. The CDR3 is CASSSGTSGFSYNEQFF. DNA of the CDR3: TGTGCCAGCAGCTCCGGGACTAGCGGGTTTTCCTACAATGAGCAGTTCTTC.

J is TRBJ2-1 and V is TRBV4-2; 12 positions match TRBD2. V dropped 0 bases and J dropped 8; count of bases not matched to a gene: 5. The CDR3 is 16 residues long. The V gene's germline CDR1 is LGHNA and CDR2 YNFKEQ. This chain's CDR3 is CASSQDLPSGRDEQFF. For the CDR3, the DNA is TGTGCCAGCAGCCAAGACCTACCTAGCGGGAGGGATGAGCAGTTCTTC.

This chain connects TRBV7-9 to TRBJ2-1; 8 bases fit TRBD1. The CDR3 is 15 residues long. V gave up 5 bases and J gave up 10 bases; unmatched junction bases: 13. Germline V gene data show CDR1 as SEHNR and CDR2 as FQNEAQ (reference sequence). The CDR3 sequence is CASSPARTGTYEQFF. The CDR3 nucleotides read TGTGCCAGCAGCCCAGCACGGACAGGGACTTACGAGCAGTTCTTC. The full variable domain, its missing parts supplied by reference TRBV7-9 and TRBJ2-1, is DTGVSQNPRHKITKRGQNVTFRCDPISEHNRLYWYRQTLGQGPEFLTYFQNEAQLEKSRLLSDRFSAERPKGSFSTLEIQRTEQGDSAMYLCASSPARTGTYEQFFGPGTRLTVL.

This rearrangement joins TRBV27 to TRBJ2-1, with TRBD2 matching over 7 bases. The V and J ends lost 7 bases and 5 bases, in that order; junction bases with no gene match: 11. The CDR3 length is 15 residues. CDR1 and CDR2 from the germline V gene are MNHEY and SMNVEV (reference sequence). CDR3 nucleotides: TGTGCCAGCACCAAACGGGCTAGCGGAGACAATGAGCAGTTCTTC. This sequence encodes CASTKRASGDNEQFF.

As for this clone: Other DNA sequences from this sample encode an identical CDR3 as well. The chain couples TRBV13 to TRBJ2-3; 10 bases are shared with TRBD2. Per germline, CDR1 PRHDT and CDR2 FYEKMQ (reference sequence). CDR3 length: 16 residues. Trimming removed 5 bases from V and 0 bases from J; junction bases left unmatched: 5. The CDR3 coding sequence is TGTGCCAGCAGCCCATGGACTAGCGGAAGCACAGATACGCAGTATTTT. Protein: CASSPWTSGSTDTQYF.

The chain recombines TRBV30 with TRBJ1-2; D is unclear. This CDR3 contains 10 residues. Per germline, CDR1 GTSNPN and CDR2 SVGIG (reference sequence). Trimming removed 8 bases from V and 6 bases from J, with 10 bases in between. Here the CDR3 reads CAAPGHGYTF. The CDR3 DNA is TGTGCCGCTCCCGGCCATGGCTACACCTTC. Full variable domain (remainder filled in from reference TRBV30 and TRBJ1-2): SQTIHQWPATLVQPVGSPLSLECTVEGTSNPNLYWYRQAAGRGLQLLFYSVGIGQISSEVPQNLSASRPQDRQFILSSKKLLLSDSGFYLCAAPGHGYTFGSGTRLTVV.

As for this clone: One end of the junction fails to match germline, which may point to a read error. The CDR3 here is CASSLAPLVGIHF. CDR3 in DNA: TGTGCCAGCAGCTTAGCTCCACTTGTGGGTATCCACTTC. The chain employs TRBV11-2 and TRBJ2-5, with D uncertain. The CDR3 has 13 amino acids. Germline assignment: CDR1 SGHAT and CDR2 FQNNGV.

This chain joins TRBV9 and TRBJ2-3, with TRBD2 matching 12 bases. After removal of 0 bases from V and 0 bases from J, the junction contained 5 bases not matched to a gene. The germline V gene has CDR1 SGDLS and CDR2 YYNGEE. The CDR3 covers 18 residues. The CDR3 loop is CASSVGRGTSGSTDTQYF. The CDR3, as DNA: TGTGCCAGCAGCGTAGGTCGGGGGACTAGCGGGAGCACAGATACGCAGTATTTT.

V is TRBV11-1 and J is TRBJ2-7, with 7 bases that match TRBD1. Germline V gene lookup returns CDR1 SGHAT and CDR2 FQDESV (reference sequence). Losses at the gene ends were 5 bases for V and 0 bases for J; bases not matched to a gene: 7. There are 15 residues in the CDR3. CDR3 DNA: TGTGCCAGCAGCGCATGGACAGGCAGCTCCTACGAGCAGTACTTC. Translated: CASSAWTGSSYEQYF.